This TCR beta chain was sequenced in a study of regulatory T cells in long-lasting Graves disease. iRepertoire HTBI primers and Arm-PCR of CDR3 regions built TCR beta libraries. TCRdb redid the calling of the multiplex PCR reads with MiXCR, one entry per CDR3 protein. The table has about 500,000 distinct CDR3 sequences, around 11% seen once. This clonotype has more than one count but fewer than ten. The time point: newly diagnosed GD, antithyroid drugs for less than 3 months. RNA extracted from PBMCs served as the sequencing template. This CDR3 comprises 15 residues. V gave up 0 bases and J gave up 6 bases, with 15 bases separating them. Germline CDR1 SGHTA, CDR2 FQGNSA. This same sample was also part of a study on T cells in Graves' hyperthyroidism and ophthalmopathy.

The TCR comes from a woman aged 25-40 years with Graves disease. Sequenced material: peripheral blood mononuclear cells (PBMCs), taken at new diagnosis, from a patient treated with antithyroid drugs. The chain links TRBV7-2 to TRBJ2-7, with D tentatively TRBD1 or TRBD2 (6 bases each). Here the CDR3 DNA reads TGTGCCAGCAGCTTAGCGAGAGGGGGGAGCAGCGAGCAGTACTTC. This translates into CASSLARGGSSEQYF.